This T cell receptor (beta chain) was identified during a study of cytomegalovirus exposure and HLA in healthy donors. Study information: Unique TCRs from HLA-typed donors, 70 million to 100 million of them, were held in an early data release. General study findings and limits: Analyses of presence and absence presupposed an approximately uniform sequencing depth across donors. The authors later linked a missense DCLRE1C variant to TCR beta V- and J-gene trimming.

The CDR3 spans 17 residues. Germline assignment: CDR1 KGHSH and CDR2 LQKENI. Trimming left V 0 bases short and J 5 bases short, with 20 bases between. In the PCR, 60 Vbeta and 13 Jbeta primers were used. Per the original data handling: Some 80 million unique TCR beta chains, roughly 10 million shared, were counted in a later analysis. Sequencing used immunoSEQ multiplex PCR; TCRdb keeps in-frame clones, though not all of them. That table is the source of V, J and clone size, and D and trimming were worked out from the DNA. The sample contains fewer than 150,000 clones, 65% to 80% of which appear only once. On this clone itself: Its target is not known.

The source is a human donor in good health. The chain uses TRBV18 and TRBJ2-7, with TRBD1 as a possible D gene (6 bases). The sample taken for sequencing was PBMCs. CDR3 region: CASSPPRQGPNSDEQYF. Here the CDR3 DNA reads TGTGCCAGCTCACCACCACGGCAGGGGCCCAATAGCGACGAGCAGTACTTC.